This is a list of T cell receptor beta chains from one sample in a study of T-cell reconstitution after alpha-beta-depleted transplantation in children. TCRdb passed the PCR reads through MiXCR, listing each CDR3 protein once. This repertoire shows about 980,000 distinct CDR3 sequences, about 30% found once; its top ten account for over 25%. Source: PBMCs, mostly from graft donor cells, taken 360 days after TCRalphabeta/CD19-depleted stem cell transplant. Receptors originate from a boy under two years old who had a stem cell transplant for SCID, so the T cells may come from the graft donor. Both conserved end residues are part of each CDR3. The D gene is left open where the match is weak. The size of a clone is reported for some rows only, either as once, few or many, or as a class for expanded clones.

size	J	V	D	DNA	CDR3
.	TRBJ2-5	TRBV3-1	.	TGTGCCAGCAGCCAAGTTCCCGAGACCCAGTACTTC	CASSQVPETQYF
few	TRBJ2-1	TRBV6-1	TRBD1	TGTGCCAGCAAGTACAGGGGTTCCTACAATGAGCAGTTCTTC	CASKYRGSYNEQFF
few	TRBJ2-3	TRBV7-7	TRBD2	TGTGCCAGCAGCACCGGACTAGCGGGGGGGCTGGATACGCAGTATTTT	CASSTGLAGGLDTQYF
.	TRBJ2-1	TRBV9	.	TGTGCCAGCAGCGTAGAAGGGGGGGGGCCCCTATCTGAGCAGTTCTTC	CASSVEGGGPLSEQFF
.	TRBJ2-2	TRBV28	TRBD1	TGTGCCAGCACACAGGGGCGAAGGACCGGGGAGCTGTTTTTT	CASTQGRRTGELFF
.	TRBJ2-5	TRBV27	TRBD2	TGTGCCAGCAGGGCTGGACTAGCGAGGTACCAAGAGACCCAGTACTTC	CASRAGLARYQETQYF
.	TRBJ2-2	TRBV11-2	.	TGTGCCAGCAGCCAGACTCCTTTGAGGGCGGGGGCTGGGGATGGCGGGGAGCTGTTTTTT	CASSQTPLRAGAGDGGELFF
few	TRBJ1-1	TRBV7-9	TRBD1	TGTGCCAGCAGTCGGACAGGGGGGTTTCAAGTGGGAGCTTTCTTT	CASSRTGGFQVGAFF
.	TRBJ2-5	TRBV7-2	.	TGTGCCAGCAGCCTCCACCTGCAAAATGACAGGCGGGAGACCCAGTACTTC	CASSLHLQNDRRETQYF
.	TRBJ2-2	TRBV12-3/TRBV12-4	.	TGTGCCAGCAGTACCATCTCAAAGGGGGAAAGCGGGGAGCTGTTTTTT	CASSTISKGESGELFF
many	TRBJ2-5	TRBV5-1	TRBD2	TGCGCCAGCAGCTTTGGACTAGCGGGGGGCTCCAAGACCCAGTACTTC	CASSFGLAGGSKTQYF
.	TRBJ1-4	TRBV29-1	TRBD1	TGCAGCGTTGAAGGTGGGACAGGGGAGGAGGAAAAACTGTTTTTT	CSVEGGTGEEEKLFF
.	TRBJ2-5	TRBV29-1	TRBD1	TGCAGCCTTGGAGGGACAGGCGCGGAGACCCAGTACTTC	CSLGGTGAETQYF
.	TRBJ2-7	TRBV28	TRBD1	TGTGCCAGCTTATCCACCGGGACAGGGGGTTTGGAGCAGTACTTC	CASLSTGTGGLEQYF
.	TRBJ1-2	TRBV5-1	TRBD1	TGTGCCAGCAGCCCGGACAGGGGGTACTATGGCTACACCTTC	CASSPDRGYYGYTF
few	TRBJ2-1	TRBV20-1	.	TGCAGTGCTGAAGCGTCAAGCTCCTACAATGAGCAGTTCTTC	CSAEASSSYNEQFF
few	TRBJ2-1	TRBV5-1	.	TGCGCCAGCAGCTTGCATACAGACTACAATGAGCAGTTCTTC	CASSLHTDYNEQFF
few	TRBJ2-1	TRBV12-3/TRBV12-4	TRBD2	TGTGCCAGCTCGTCGCGGGGGGACAATGAGCAGTTCTTC	CASSSRGDNEQFF
few	TRBJ2-1	TRBV7-8	TRBD2	TGTGCCAGCAGTCTAGGCCTAGCGGGGGGGTTGATTTACAATGAGCAGTTCTTC	CASSLGLAGGLIYNEQFF
once	TRBJ2-7	TRBV28	TRBD2	TGTGCCAGCAGTTTGCCGACTAGCGGGGGCACATCCTCCTACGAGCAGTACTTC	CASSLPTSGGTSSYEQYF
.	TRBJ1-1	TRBV20-1	.	TGCAGTGCCCAGCGCTCAGGTGAAGCTTTCTTT	CSAQRSGEAFF
.	TRBJ1-2	TRBV15	.	TGTGCCACCAGCAGAGCTGGAGAGGGGTCCGAAGGCTACACCTTC	CATSRAGEGSEGYTF
.	TRBJ2-3	TRBV5-1	.	TGCGCCAGCAGCTTGGCAACGGGGCAGGTTACGCAGTATTTT	CASSLATGQVTQYF
few	TRBJ2-7	TRBV20-1	TRBD2	TGCAGTGCTAGAGAGGCCGGGACTACTCAGAAATACGAGCAGTACTTC	CSAREAGTTQKYEQYF
few	TRBJ1-2	TRBV4-1	TRBD1	TGCGCCAGCAGCCGCGGACAGGGGCTGAACTATGGCTACACCTTC	CASSRGQGLNYGYTF
.	TRBJ1-5	TRBV12-3/TRBV12-4	.	TGTGCCAGCAATCCGGGCTATAGCAATCAGCCCCAGCATTTT	CASNPGYSNQPQHF
many	TRBJ2-1	TRBV6-2/TRBV6-3	.	TGTGCCAGCAGCTTCAACGACGGTTACAGCTCCTACAATGAGCAGTTCTTC	CASSFNDGYSSYNEQFF
few	TRBJ2-5	TRBV10-3	.	TGTGCCATCAGTGACGCACTAGCTACGCCACGAGAGACCCAGTACTTC	CAISDALATPRETQYF
few	TRBJ1-2	TRBV5-1	.	TGCGCCAGCAACAAACAGGGAGCGGGCTATGGCTACACCTTC	CASNKQGAGYGYTF
.	TRBJ2-5	TRBV5-1	.	TGCGCCAGCAGCTTGCGGGCGGGGAAAGAGACCCAGTACTTC	CASSLRAGKETQYF
.	TRBJ2-2	TRBV12-3/TRBV12-4	TRBD1	TGTGCCAGCAGTTCAGGGAGCGGACAGGGTCGAACCGGGGAGCTGTTTTTT	CASSSGSGQGRTGELFF
few	TRBJ2-5	TRBV29-1	.	TGCAGCGTTGAGTTCTTTGAGACCCAGTACTTC	CSVEFFETQYF
.	TRBJ1-4	TRBV4-1	.	TGCGCCAGCAGCCACCCCCAGGGGCACAGGGATTACGAAAAACTGTTTTTT	CASSHPQGHRDYEKLFF
.	TRBJ2-3	TRBV10-2	TRBD1	TGCGCCAGCAGTGGGACAGGTTGGGCCACAGATACGCAGTATTTT	CASSGTGWATDTQYF
few	TRBJ1-4	TRBV4-3	.	TGCGCCAGCAGCCAAGGGATTCTTAGGGGAAAACTGTTTTTT	CASSQGILRGKLFF
.	TRBJ2-3	TRBV7-8	.	TGTGCCAGCAGCTCAGGCCCAAGGGGAACTACAGATACGCAGTATTTT	CASSSGPRGTTDTQYF
.	TRBJ2-5	TRBV5-1	TRBD2	TGCGCCAGCAGGACTTCTACAGCGGGGGAGACCCAGTACTTC	CASRTSTAGETQYF
.	TRBJ2-1	TRBV11-2	TRBD2	TGTGCCAGCAGCGACGGGGGACTAGCCCTCTACAATGAGCAGTTCTTC	CASSDGGLALYNEQFF
.	TRBJ2-1	TRBV7-2	.	TGTGCCAGCAGCTTAGAAGGTCGTCGGGTCAATGAGCAGTTCTTC	CASSLEGRRVNEQFF